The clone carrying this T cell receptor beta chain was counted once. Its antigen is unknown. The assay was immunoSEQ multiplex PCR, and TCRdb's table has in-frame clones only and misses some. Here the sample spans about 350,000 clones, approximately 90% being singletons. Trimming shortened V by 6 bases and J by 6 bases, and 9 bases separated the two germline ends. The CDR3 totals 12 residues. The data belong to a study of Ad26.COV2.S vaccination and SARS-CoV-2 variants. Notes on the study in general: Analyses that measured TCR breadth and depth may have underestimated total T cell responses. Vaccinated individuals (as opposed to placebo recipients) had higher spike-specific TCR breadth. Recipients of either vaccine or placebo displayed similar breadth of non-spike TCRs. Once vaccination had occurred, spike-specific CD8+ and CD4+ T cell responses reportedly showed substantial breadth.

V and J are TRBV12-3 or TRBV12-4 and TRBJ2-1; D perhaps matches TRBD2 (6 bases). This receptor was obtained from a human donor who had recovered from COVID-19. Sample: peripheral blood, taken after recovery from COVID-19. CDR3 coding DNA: TGTGCCAGCAGCTGGGGACTCAATGAGCAGTTCTTC. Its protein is CASSWGLNEQFF.